The clone carrying this TCR beta chain counts as medium-sized. The target antigen is unknown. cDNA was made from roughly 470 ng RNA using alpha and beta constant primers. Using multiplexing indices, alpha and beta chain libraries were generated apart by chain-specific third strand synthesis. The cDNA received a 5' RACE adapter containing a random hexamer plus an SP2 sequencing primer site. One entry per CDR3 protein, called by TCRdb with MiXCR from the 5' RACE reads. This sample has roughly 9,700 distinct CDR3 sequences, with roughly 8% found just once. The record originates from a study of HIV-infected patients and healthy controls. All unsorted peripheral T cells were captured because whole blood was used without fractionation. The CDR3 is 14 amino acids. The ends were cut back, 0 bases at V and 2 bases at J, with 9 bases in the middle. The germline gives CDR1 SGHDT, CDR2 YYEEEE. General study results and limits: Untreated HIV+ repertoires had roughly threefold fewer distinct CDR3s and lower Shannon diversity than healthy controls.

The sequence was collected from an adult in good health. V is TRBV5-6 and J is TRBJ2-7; D is undetermined. The sequencing sample was made of blood. CDR3 sequence reads: CASSLAGGAYEQYF. In nucleotides, the CDR3 is TGTGCCAGCAGCTTGGCTGGCGGAGCCTACGAGCAGTACTTC. The whole variable domain, remainder taken from reference TRBV5-6 and TRBJ2-7, is DAGVTQSPTHLIKTRGQQVTLRCSPKSGHDTVSWYQQALGQGPQFIFQYYEEEERQRGNFPDRFSGHQFPNYSSELNVNALLLGDSALYLCASSLAGGAYEQYFGPGTRLTVT.